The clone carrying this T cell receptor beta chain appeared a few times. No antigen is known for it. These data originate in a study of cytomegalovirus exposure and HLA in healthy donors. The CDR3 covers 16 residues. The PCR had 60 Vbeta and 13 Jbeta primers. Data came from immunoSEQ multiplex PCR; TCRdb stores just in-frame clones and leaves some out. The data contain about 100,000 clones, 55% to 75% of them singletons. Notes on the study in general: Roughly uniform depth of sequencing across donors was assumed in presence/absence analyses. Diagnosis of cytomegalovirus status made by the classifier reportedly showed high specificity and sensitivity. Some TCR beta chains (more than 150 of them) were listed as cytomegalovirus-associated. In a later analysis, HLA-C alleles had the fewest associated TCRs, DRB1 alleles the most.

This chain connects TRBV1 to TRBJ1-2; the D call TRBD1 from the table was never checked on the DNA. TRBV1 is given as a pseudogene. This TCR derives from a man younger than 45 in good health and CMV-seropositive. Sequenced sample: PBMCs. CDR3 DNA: TGCACCAGCAGCCAAGATTCCCTGGACAGGGAAAAGTGCTACACCTTC. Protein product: CTSSQDSLDREKCYTF.